The present TCR beta chain was sequenced within a study of cytomegalovirus exposure and HLA in healthy donors. Sequenced by immunoSEQ multiplex PCR; TCRdb stores in-frame clones only, minus some. The top ten clones hold 2.6% of a sample with under 250,000 clones, just under 90% of them seen once. The ends were cut back, 7 bases at V and 6 bases at J, with 13 bases in the middle. Germline assignment: CDR1 MDHEN and CDR2 SYDVKM. This CDR3 region has 13 residues. The study, taken as a whole, reports: Most TCR sequences were rare, but some public TCRs occurred in many donors. In vitro confirmation showed three CMV-associated chains to be CMV antigen specific. The study designated fewer than 200 TCR beta chains cytomegalovirus-associated. The classifier reportedly diagnosed cytomegalovirus status with high specificity and sensitivity.

In the case of this clone: The antigen is unknown.

The sequence was collected from a young man in good health and CMV-seronegative. The specimen sequenced was PBMCs. The chain has TRBV28 and TRBJ2-1; a possible D gene is TRBD2 (5 bases). The CDR3 coding sequence is TGTGCCAGCACCGAGGGCTTTTCCAATGAGCAGTTCTTC. It specifies CASTEGFSNEQFF.